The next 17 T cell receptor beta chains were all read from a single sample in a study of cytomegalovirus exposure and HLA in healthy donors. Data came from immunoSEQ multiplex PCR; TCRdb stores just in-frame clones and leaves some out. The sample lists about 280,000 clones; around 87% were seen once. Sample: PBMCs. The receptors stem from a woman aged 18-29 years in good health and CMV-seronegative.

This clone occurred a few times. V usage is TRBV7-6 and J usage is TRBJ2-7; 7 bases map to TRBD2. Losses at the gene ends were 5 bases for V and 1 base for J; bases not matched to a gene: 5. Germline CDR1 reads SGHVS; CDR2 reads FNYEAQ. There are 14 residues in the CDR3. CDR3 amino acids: CASSPRLASYEQYF. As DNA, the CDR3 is TGTGCCAGCAGCCCAAGACTAGCTTCCTACGAGCAGTACTTC.

The CDR3 sequence: CSVSGGLNSPLHF. Here the CDR3 DNA reads TGCAGCGTCTCAGGGGGTCTGAATTCACCCCTCCACTTT. V usage is TRBV29-1 and J usage is TRBJ1-6, with 7 nucleotides matching TRBD1. CDR1 is SQVTM and CDR2 is ANQGSEA in the germline V gene. The CDR3 runs 13 residues. Trimming took 6 bases from V and 7 from J; bases not matched to a gene: 6.

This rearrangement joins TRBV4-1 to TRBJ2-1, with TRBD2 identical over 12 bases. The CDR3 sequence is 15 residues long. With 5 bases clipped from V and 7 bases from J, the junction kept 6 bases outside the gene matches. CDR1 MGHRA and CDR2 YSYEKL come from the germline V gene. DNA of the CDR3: TGCGCCAGCAGCTGGTTGACTAGCGGGAGAAATGAGCAGTTCTTC. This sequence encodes CASSWLTSGRNEQFF.

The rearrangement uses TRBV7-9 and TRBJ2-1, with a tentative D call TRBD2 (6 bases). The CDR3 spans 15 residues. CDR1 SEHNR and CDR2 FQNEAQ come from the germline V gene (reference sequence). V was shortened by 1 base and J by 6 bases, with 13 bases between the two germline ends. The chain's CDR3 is CASSLVRAGSNEQFF. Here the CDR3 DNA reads TGTGCCAGCAGCTTAGTGAGGGCGGGATCCAATGAGCAGTTCTTC.

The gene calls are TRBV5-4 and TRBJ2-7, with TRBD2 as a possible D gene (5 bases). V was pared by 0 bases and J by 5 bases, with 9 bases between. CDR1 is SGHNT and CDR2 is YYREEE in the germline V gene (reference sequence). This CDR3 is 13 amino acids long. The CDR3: CASSLALGHEQYF. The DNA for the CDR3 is TGTGCCAGCAGCTTGGCACTAGGGCACGAGCAGTACTTC.

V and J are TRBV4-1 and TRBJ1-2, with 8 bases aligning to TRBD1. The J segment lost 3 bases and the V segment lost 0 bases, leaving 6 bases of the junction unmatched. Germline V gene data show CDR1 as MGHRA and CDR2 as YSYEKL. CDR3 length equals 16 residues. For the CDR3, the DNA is TGCGCCAGCAGCCAAGAGGACAGGGCGGGCTACTATGGCTACACCTTC. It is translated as CASSQEDRAGYYGYTF.

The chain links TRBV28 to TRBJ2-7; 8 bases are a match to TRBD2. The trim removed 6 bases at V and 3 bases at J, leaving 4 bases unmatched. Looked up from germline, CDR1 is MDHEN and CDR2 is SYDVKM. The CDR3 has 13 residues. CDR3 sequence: CASSPGLVYEQYF. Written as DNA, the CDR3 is TGTGCCAGCAGCCCGGGACTAGTCTACGAGCAGTACTTC.

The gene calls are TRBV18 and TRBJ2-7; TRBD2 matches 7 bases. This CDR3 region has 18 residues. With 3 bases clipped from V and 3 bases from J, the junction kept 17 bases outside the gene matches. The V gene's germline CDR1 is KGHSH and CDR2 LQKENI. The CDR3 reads CASSPRLPGRETHYEQYF. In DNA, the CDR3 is TGTGCCAGCTCACCGAGACTACCAGGGCGGGAGACACACTACGAGCAGTACTTC. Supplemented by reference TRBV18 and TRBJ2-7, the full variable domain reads NAGVMQNPRHLVRRRGQEARLRCSPMKGHSHVYWYRQLPEEGLKFMVYLQKENIIDESGMPKERFSAEFPKEGPSILRIQQVVRGDSAAYFCASSPRLPGRETHYEQYFGPGTRLTVT.

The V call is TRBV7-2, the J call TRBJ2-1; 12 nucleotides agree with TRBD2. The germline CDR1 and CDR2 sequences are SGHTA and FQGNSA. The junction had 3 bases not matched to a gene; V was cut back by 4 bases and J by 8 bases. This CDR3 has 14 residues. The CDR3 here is CASSSTSGSYEQFF. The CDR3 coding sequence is TGTGCCAGCAGCTCGACTAGCGGGAGCTATGAGCAGTTCTTC.

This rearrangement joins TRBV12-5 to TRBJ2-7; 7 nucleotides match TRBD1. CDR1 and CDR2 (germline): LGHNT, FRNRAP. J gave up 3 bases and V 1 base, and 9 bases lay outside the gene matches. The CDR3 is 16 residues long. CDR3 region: CASGLAGQGENYEQYF. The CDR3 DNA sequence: TGTGCTAGTGGTTTGGCCGGGCAGGGGGAAAACTACGAGCAGTACTTC.

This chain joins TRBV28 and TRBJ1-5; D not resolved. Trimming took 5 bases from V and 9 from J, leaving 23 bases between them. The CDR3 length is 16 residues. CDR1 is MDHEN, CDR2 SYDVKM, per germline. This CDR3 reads CASSPQPGSWLRPQHF. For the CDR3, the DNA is TGTGCCAGCAGTCCCCAGCCGGGTTCTTGGTTGCGGCCCCAGCATTTT.

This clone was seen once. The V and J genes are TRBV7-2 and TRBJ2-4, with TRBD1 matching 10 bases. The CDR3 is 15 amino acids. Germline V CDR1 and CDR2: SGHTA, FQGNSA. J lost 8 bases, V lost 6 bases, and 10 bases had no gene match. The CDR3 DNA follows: TGTGCCAGCAGGTTCCGGGACAGGGGTTTGGACATTCAGTACTTC. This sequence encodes CASRFRDRGLDIQYF.

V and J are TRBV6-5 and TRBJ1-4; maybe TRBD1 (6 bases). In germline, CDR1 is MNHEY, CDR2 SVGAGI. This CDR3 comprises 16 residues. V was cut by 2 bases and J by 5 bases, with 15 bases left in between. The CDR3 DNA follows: TGTGCCAGCAGTTACCACTCGGACAGACCCAATGAAAAACTGTTTTTT. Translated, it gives CASSYHSDRPNEKLFF.

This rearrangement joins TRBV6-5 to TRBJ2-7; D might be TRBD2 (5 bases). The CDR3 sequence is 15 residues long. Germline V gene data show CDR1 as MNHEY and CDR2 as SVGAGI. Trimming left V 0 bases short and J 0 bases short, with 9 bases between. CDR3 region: CASSYSDGISYEQYF. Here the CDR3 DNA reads TGTGCCAGCAGTTACTCGGACGGGATCTCCTACGAGCAGTACTTC.

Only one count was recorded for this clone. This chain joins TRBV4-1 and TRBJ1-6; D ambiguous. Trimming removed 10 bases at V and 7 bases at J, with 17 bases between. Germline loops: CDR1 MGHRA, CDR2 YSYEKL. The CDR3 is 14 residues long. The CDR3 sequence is CATTDGVVNSPLHF. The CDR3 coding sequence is TGCGCCACCACGGACGGGGTTGTAAATTCACCCCTCCACTTT.

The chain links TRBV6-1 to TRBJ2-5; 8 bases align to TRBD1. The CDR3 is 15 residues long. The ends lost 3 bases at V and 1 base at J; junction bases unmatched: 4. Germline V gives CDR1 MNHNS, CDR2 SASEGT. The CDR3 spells CASSEATGGQETQYF. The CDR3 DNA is TGTGCCAGCAGTGAGGCCACAGGGGGCCAAGAGACCCAGTACTTC.

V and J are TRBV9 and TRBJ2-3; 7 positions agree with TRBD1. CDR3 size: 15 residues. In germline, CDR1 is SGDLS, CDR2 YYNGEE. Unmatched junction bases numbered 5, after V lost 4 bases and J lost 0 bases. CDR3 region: CASSPTGISTDTQYF. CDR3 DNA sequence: TGTGCCAGCAGCCCGACAGGGATAAGCACAGATACGCAGTATTTT. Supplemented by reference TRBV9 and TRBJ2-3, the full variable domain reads DSGVTQTPKHLITATGQRVTLRCSPRSGDLSVYWYQQSLDQGLQFLIQYYNGEERAKGNILERFSAQQFPDLHSELNLSSLELGDSALYFCASSPTGISTDTQYFGPGTRLTVL.